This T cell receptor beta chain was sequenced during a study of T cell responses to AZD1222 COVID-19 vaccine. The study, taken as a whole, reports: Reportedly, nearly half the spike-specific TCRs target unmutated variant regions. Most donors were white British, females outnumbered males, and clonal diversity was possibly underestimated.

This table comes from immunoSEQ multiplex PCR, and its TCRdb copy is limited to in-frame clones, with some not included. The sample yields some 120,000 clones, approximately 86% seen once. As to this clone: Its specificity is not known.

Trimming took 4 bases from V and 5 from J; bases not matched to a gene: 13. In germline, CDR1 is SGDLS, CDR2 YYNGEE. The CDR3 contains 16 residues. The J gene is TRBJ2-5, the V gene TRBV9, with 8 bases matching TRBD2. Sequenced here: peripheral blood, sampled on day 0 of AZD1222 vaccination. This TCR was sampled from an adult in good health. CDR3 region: CASSSTGTRGSETQYF. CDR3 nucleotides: TGTGCCAGCAGCTCTACCGGGACTAGGGGATCGGAGACCCAGTACTTC.